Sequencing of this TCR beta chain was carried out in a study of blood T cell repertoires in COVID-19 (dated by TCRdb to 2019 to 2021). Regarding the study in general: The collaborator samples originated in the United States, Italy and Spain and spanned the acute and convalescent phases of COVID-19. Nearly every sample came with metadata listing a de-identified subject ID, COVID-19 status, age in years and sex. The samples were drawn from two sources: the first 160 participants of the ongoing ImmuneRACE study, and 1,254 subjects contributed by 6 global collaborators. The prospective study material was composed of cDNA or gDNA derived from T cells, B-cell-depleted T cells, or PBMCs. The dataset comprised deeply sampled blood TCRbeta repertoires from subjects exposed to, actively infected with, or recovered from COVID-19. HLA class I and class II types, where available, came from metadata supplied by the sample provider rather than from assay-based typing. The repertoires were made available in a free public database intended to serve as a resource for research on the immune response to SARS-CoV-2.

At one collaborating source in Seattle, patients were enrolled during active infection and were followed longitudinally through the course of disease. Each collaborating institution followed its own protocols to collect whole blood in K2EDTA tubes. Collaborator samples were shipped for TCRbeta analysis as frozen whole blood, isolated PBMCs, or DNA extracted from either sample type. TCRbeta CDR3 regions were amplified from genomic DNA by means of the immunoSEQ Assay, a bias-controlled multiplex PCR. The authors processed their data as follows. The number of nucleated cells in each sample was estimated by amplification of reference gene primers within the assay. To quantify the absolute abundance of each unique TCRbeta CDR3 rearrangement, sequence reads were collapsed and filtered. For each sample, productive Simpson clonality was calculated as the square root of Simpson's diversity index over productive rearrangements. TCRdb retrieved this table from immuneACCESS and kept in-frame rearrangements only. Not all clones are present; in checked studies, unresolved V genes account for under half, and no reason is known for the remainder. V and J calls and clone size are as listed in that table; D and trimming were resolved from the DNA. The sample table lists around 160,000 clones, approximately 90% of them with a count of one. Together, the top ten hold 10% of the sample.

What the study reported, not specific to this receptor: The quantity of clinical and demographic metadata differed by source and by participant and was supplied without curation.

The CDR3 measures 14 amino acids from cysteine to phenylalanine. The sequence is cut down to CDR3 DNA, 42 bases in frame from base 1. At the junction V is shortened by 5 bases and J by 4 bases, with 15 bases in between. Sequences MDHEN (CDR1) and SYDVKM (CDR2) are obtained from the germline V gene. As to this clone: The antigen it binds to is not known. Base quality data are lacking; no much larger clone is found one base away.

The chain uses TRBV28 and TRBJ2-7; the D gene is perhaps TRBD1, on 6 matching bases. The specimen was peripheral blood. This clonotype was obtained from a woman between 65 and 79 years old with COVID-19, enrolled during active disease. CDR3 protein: CASSLMTGPYEQYF. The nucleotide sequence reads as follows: TGTGCCAGCAGTCTCATGACAGGCCCTTACGAGCAGTACTTC. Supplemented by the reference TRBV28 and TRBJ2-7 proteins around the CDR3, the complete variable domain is DVKVTQSSRYLVKRTGEKVFLECVQDMDHENMFWYRQDPGLGLRLIYFSYDVKMKEKGDIPEGYSVSREKKERFSLILESASTNQTSMYLCASSLMTGPYEQYFGPGTRLTVT.